This is a list of T cell receptor beta chains from one sample in a study of post-analysis software for immune sequencing data. TCRdb itself ran the PCR reads through MiXCR, one entry per CDR3 protein. The table has fewer than 550,000 distinct CDR3 sequences, 34% seen once. The sample was blood. The receptors here all came from a girl younger than 18 with multiple sclerosis. The CDR3 runs from the conserved cysteine through the conserved F or W. Each record gives: D gene, clone size, V gene, J gene, CDR3 DNA, CDR3 protein. D genes are given only for firm matches. Clone sizes are given selectively: once, few, many, or a class where the clone is expanded.

-,few,TRBV28,TRBJ1-2,TGTGCCAGCGCTACTGACAGGACCTATGGCTACACCTTC,CASATDRTYGYTF
-,-,TRBV24-1,TRBJ2-1,TGTGCCACCAGTGATTTAACCGGGGTCATGCATGAGCAGTTCTTC,CATSDLTGVMHEQFF
-,few,TRBV6-1,TRBJ2-1,TGTGCCAGCAGTGCATCCCAGGCCTACAATGAGCAGTTCTTC,CASSASQAYNEQFF
TRBD1,few,TRBV14,TRBJ1-1,TGTGCCAGCAGCCTAAGGACAGGGAGGGACACTGAAGCTTTCTTT,CASSLRTGRDTEAFF
-,-,TRBV27,TRBJ1-2,TGTGCCAGCAGTTTATCGTTTACGGGCAGCTATGGCTACACCTTC,CASSLSFTGSYGYTF
-,-,TRBV3-1,TRBJ1-5,TGTGCCAGCAGCCCTACGTGGAATAGCAATCAGCCCCAGCATTTT,CASSPTWNSNQPQHF
-,few,TRBV12-3/TRBV12-4,TRBJ1-2,TGTGCCAGCACTATAGGGGTTTTTAACTATGGCTACACCTTC,CASTIGVFNYGYTF
-,-,TRBV11-2,TRBJ1-4,TGTGCCAGCAGCACCGGGACATTAGAAAAACTGTTTTTT,CASSTGTLEKLFF
-,-,TRBV28,TRBJ2-5,TGTGCCATTCAGGCGTTAGAGACCCAGTACTTC,CAIQALETQYF
-,few,TRBV11-2,TRBJ2-2,TGTGCCAGCAGCTCGAGGACGGGGAACACCGGGGAGCTGTTTTTT,CASSSRTGNTGELFF
-,-,TRBV5-1,TRBJ1-2,TGCGCCAGCAGTACCGCCTCCGATTTTGAACTCGACCATGGCTACACCTTC,CASSTASDFELDHGYTF
-,-,TRBV20-1,TRBJ1-6,TGCAGTGCTAGACAGTCCTATAATTCACCCCTCCACTTT,CSARQSYNSPLHF
-,-,TRBV18,TRBJ2-1,TGTGCCAGCTCACCCTCTAGCGTGAGCTCCTACAATGAGCAGTTCTTC,CASSPSSVSSYNEQFF
-,-,TRBV7-9,TRBJ2-3,TGTGCCAGCAGCTTAGTTTTCGCAGATACGCAGTATTTT,CASSLVFADTQYF
TRBD2,few,TRBV5-6,TRBJ2-4,TGTGCCAGCAGCTTCCCGACTAGCGGGGGGGTAGCCAAAAACATTCAGTACTTC,CASSFPTSGGVAKNIQYF
TRBD2,many,TRBV5-1,TRBJ2-1,TGCGCCAGCAGCTTGGGGTTAGCGGGCTATGAGCAGTTCTTC,CASSLGLAGYEQFF
-,-,TRBV20-1,TRBJ2-1,TGCAGTGCTAGAGATCCCCCGAGGGTCTCCTACAGTGAGCAGTTCTTC,CSARDPPRVSYSEQFF
-,few,TRBV6-5,TRBJ2-7,TGTGCCAGCAGTTACGCGGTCCCAGGACAGAGCTCCTACGAGCAGTACTTC,CASSYAVPGQSSYEQYF
-,few,TRBV7-8,TRBJ1-6,TGTGCCAGCAGCTTAGGTCCTCCGGGACGGGGGGCGAATTCACCCCTCCACTTT,CASSLGPPGRGANSPLHF